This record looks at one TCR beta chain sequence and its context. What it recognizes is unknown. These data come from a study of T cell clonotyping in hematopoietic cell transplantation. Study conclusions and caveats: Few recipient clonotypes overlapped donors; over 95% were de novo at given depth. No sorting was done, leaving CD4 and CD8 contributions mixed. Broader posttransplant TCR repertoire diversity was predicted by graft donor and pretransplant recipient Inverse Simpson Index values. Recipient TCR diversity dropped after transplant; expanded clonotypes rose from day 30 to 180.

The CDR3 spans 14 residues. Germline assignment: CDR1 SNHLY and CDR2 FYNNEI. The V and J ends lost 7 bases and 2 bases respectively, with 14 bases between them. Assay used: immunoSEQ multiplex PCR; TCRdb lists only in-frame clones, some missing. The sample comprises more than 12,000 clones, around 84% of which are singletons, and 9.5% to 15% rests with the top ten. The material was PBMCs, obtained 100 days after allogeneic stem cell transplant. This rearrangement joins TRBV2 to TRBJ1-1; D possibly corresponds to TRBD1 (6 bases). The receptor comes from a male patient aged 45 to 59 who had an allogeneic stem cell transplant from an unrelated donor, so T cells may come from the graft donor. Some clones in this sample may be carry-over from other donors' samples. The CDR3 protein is CASTPGEINTEAFF. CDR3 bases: TGTGCCAGCACCCCAGGGGAGATTAACACTGAAGCTTTCTTT.